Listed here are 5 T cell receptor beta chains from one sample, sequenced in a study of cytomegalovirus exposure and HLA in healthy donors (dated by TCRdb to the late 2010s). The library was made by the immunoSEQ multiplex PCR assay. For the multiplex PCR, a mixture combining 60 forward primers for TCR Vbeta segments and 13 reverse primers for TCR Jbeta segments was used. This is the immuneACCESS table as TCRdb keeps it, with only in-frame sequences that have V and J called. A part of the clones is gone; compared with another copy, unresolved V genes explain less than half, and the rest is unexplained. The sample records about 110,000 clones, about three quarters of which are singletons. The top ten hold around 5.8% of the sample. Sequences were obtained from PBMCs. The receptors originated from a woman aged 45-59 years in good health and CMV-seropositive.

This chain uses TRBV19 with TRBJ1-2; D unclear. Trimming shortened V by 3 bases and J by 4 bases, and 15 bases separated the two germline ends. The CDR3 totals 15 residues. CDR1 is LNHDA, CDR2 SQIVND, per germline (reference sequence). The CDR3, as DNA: TGTGCCAGTAGTATCGCCCGGACGGGGATCTATGGCTACACCTTC. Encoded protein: CASSIARTGIYGYTF.

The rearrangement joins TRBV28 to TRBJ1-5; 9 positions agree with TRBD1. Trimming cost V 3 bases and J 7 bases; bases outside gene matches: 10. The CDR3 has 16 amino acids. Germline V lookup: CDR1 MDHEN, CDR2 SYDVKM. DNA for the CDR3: TGTGCCAGCAGTTTTAGATCGGGACAGGGATTCCAGCCCCAGCATTTT. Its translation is CASSFRSGQGFQPQHF.

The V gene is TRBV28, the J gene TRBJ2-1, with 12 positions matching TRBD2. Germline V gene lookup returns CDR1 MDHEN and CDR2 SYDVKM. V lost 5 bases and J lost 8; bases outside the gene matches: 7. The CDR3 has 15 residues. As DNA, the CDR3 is TGTGCCAGCAGTCTAACTAGCGGGGGGTCGTATGAGCAGTTCTTC. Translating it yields CASSLTSGGSYEQFF.

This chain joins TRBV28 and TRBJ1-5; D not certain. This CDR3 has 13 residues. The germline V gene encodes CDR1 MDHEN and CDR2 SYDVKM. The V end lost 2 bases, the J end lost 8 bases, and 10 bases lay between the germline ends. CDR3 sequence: CASSLLLSKPQHF. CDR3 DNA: TGTGCCAGCAGTTTACTCCTTTCTAAGCCCCAGCATTTT.

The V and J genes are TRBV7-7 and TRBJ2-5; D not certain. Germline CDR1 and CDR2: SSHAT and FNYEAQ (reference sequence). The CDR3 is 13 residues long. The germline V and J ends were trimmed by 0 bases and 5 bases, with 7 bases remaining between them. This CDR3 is CASSLAPVETQYF. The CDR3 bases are TGTGCCAGCAGCTTAGCCCCGGTGGAGACCCAGTACTTC. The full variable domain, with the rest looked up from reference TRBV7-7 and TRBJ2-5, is GAGVSQSPRYKVTKRGQDVTLRCDPISSHATLYWYQQALGQGPEFLTYFNYEAQPDKSGLPSDRFSAERPEGSISTLTIQRTEQRDSAMYRCASSLAPVETQYFGPGTRLLVL.